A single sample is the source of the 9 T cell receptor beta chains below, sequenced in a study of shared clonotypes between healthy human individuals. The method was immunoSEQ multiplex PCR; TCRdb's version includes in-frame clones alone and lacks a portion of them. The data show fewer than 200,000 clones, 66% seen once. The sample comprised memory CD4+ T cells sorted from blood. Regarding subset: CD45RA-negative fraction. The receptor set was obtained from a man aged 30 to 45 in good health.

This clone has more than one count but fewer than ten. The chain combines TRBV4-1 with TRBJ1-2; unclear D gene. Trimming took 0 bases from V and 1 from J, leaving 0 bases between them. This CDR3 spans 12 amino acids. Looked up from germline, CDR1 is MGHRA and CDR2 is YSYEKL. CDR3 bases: TGCGCCAGCAGCCAAGATAACTATGGCTACACCTTC. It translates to CASSQDNYGYTF.

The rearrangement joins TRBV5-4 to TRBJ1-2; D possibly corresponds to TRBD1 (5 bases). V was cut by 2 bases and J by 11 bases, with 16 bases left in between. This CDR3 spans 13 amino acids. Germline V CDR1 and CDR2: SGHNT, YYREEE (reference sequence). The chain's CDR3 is CASSFLQGTVYTF. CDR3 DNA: TGTGCCAGCAGCTTCCTGCAGGGAACGGTATACACCTTC.

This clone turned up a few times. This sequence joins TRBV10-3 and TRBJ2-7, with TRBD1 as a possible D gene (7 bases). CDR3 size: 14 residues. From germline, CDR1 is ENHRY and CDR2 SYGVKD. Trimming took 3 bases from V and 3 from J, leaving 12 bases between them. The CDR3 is CAISDPRGVYEQYF. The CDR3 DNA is TGTGCCATCAGTGACCCCAGGGGGGTCTACGAGCAGTACTTC.

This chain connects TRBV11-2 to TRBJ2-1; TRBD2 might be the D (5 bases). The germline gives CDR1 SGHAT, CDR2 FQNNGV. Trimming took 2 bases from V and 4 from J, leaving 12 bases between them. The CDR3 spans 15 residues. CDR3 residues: CASSLPAVNYNEQFF. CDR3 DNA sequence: TGTGCCAGCAGCTTACCAGCGGTAAATTACAATGAGCAGTTCTTC.

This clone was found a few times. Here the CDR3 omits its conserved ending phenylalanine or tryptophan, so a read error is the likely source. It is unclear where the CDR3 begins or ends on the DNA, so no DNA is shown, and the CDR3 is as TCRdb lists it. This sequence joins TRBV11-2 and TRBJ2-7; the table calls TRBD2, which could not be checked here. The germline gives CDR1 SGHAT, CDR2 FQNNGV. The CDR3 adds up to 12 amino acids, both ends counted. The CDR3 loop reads CASSFEFGRLAI.

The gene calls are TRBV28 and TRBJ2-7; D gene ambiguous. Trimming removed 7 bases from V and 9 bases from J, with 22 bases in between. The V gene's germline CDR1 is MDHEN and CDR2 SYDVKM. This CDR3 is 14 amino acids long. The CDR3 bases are TGTGCCAGCACTAAAGGGCCAGGAAGCTCTGGGCAGTACTTC. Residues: CASTKGPGSSGQYF.

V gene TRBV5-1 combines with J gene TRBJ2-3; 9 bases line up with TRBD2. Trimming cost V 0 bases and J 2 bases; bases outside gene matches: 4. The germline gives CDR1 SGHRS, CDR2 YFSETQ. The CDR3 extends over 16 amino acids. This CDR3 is CASSLALAGYTDTQYF. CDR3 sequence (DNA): TGCGCCAGCAGCTTGGCCCTAGCGGGGTACACAGATACGCAGTATTTT.

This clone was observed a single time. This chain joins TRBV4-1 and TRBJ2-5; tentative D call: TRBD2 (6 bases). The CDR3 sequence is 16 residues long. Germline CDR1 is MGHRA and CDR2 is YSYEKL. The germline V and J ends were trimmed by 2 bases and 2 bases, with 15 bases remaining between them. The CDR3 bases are TGCGCCAGCAGCCAATTAGCGGAGGGAGTACAAGAGACCCAGTACTTC. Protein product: CASSQLAEGVQETQYF.

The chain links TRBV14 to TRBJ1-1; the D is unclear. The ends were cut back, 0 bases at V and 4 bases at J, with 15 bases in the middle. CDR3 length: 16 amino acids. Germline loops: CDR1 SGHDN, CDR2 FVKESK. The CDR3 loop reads CASSQEWRYDGTEAFF. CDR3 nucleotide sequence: TGTGCCAGCAGCCAAGAATGGAGATACGACGGCACTGAAGCTTTCTTT. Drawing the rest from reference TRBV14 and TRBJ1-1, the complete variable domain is EAGVTQFPSHSVIEKGQTVTLRCDPISGHDNLYWYRRVMGKEIKFLLHFVKESKQDESGMPNNRFLAERTGGTYSTLKVQPAELEDSGVYFCASSQEWRYDGTEAFFGQGTRLTVV.